This T cell receptor (beta chain) is from a study of human T cells and chemical hapten exposure. Time point here: patch test 3, about 24 weeks after DPC sensitization. Regarding treatment: therapeutic diphenylcyclopropenone sensitization with weekly scalp DPC. This clonotype was counted a few times. Its antigen is as yet unknown. V gave up 7 bases and J gave up 0 bases, with 13 bases separating them. The CDR3 has 15 residues. CDR1 is SQVTM and CDR2 is ANQGSEA in the germline V gene. Overall study findings and caveats: Expanded TCR sets contained significantly more large CDR3 similarity clusters than controls. Alopecia affecting every donor means their immune response may not match healthy people's. Sensitizing to DPC left TCRs with a frequency above 1 in 1000 unaltered.

It was the library that attached unique molecular identifiers to individual cDNA molecules. TCRdb called the RACE reads again in MiXCR, with one record for every CDR3 protein. The sample carries tens of thousands of distinct CDR3 sequences, roughly an eighth recorded once. This rearrangement joins TRBV29-1 to TRBJ1-6, with D tentatively TRBD1 (5 bases). Sequencing used whole blood, obtained in connection with sensitization to the hapten diphenylcyclopropenone (DPC). This clonotype was sampled from a young man with alopecia areata. Some clones in this sample may be carry-over from other donors' samples. The CDR3 loop is CSARHDSSYNSPLHF. CDR3 DNA sequence: TGCAGCGCAAGACATGACAGCTCCTATAATTCACCCCTCCACTTT.